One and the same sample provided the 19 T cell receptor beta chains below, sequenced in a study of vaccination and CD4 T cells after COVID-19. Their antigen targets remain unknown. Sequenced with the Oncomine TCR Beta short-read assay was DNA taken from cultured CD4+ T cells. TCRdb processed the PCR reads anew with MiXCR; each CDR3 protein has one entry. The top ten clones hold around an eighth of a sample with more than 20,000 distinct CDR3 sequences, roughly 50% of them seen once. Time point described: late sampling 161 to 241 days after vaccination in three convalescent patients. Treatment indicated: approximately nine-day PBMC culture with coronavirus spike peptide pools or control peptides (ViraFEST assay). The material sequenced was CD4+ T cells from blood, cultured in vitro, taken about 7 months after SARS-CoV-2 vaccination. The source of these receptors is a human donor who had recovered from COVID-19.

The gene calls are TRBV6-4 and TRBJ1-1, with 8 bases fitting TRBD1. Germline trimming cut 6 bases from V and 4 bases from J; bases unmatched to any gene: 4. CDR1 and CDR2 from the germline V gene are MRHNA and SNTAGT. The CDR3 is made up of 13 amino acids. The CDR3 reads CASRGTGSTEAFF. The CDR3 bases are TGTGCCAGCAGGGGGACAGGAAGCACTGAAGCTTTCTTT.

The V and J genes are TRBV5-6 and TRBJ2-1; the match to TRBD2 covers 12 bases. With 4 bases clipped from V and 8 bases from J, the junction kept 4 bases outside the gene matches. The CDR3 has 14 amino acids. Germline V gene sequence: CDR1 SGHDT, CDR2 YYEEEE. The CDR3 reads CASSQLAGGDEQFF. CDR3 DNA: TGTGCCAGCAGCCAGCTAGCGGGAGGGGATGAGCAGTTCTTC.

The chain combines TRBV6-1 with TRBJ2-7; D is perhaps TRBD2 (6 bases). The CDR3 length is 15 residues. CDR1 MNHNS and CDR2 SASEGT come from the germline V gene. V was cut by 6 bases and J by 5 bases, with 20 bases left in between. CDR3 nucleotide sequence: TGTGCCAGCAGGGGTGAGGGGAGCGGGTCCCACGAGCAGTACTTC. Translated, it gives CASRGEGSGSHEQYF.

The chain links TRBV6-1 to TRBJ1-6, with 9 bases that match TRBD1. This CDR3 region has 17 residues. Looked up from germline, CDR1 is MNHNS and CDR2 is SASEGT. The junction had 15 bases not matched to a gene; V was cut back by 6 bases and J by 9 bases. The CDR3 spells CASRPHIGGTGISPLHF. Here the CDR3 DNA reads TGTGCCAGCAGACCCCACATAGGCGGGACAGGGATTTCACCCCTCCACTTT.

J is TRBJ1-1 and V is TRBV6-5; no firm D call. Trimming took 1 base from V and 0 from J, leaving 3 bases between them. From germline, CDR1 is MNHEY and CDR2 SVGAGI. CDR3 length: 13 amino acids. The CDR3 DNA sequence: TGTGCCAGCAGTTACTACATGAACACTGAAGCTTTCTTT. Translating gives CASSYYMNTEAFF.

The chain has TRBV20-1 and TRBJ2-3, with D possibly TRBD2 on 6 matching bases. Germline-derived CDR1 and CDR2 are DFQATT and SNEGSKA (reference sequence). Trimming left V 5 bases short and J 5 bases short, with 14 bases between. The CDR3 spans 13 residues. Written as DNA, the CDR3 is TGCAGTGCTTACTTCGCGGGGTTAGATACGCAGTATTTT. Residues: CSAYFAGLDTQYF.

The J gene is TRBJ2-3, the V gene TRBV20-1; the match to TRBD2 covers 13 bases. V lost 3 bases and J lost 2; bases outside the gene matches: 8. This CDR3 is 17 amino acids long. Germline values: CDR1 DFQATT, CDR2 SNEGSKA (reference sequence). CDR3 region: CSARGLAGRGNTDTQYF. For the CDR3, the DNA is TGCAGTGCTAGGGGACTAGCGGGGAGGGGGAACACAGATACGCAGTATTTT.

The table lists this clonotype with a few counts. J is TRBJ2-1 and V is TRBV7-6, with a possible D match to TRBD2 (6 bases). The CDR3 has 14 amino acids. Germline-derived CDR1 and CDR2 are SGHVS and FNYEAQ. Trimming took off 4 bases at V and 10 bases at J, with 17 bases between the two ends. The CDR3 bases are TGTGCCAGCAGCTCTTACACCCCTGGAGGGGAGCAGTTCTTC. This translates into CASSSYTPGGEQFF.

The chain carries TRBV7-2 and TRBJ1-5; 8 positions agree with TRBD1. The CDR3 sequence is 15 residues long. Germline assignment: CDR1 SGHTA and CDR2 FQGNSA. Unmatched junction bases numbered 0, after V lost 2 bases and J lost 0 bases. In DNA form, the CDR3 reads TGTGCCAGCAGCTTACAGGGGGCTAGCAATCAGCCCCAGCATTTT. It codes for CASSLQGASNQPQHF.

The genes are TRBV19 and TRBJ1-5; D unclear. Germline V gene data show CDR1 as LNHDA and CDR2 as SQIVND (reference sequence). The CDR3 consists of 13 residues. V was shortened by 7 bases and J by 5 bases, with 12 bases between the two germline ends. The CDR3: CASTDRGYQPQHF. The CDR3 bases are TGTGCCAGTACCGATCGAGGGTATCAGCCCCAGCATTTT. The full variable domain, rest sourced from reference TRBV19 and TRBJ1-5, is DGGITQSPKYLFRKEGQNVTLSCEQNLNHDAMYWYRQDPGQGLRLIYYSQIVNDFQKGDIAEGYSVSREKKESFPLTVTSAQKNPTAFYLCASTDRGYQPQHFGDGTRLSIL.

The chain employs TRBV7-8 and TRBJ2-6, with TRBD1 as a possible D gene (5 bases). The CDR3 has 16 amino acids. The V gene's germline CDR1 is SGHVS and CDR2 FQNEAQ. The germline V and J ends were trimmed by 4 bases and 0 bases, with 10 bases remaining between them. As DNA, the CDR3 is TGTGCCAGCAGCTACGGAGACAGCTCTGGGGCCAACGTCCTGACTTTC. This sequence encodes CASSYGDSSGANVLTF. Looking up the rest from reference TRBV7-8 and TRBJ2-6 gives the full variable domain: GAGVSQSPRYKVAKRGQDVALRCDPISGHVSLFWYQQALGQGPEFLTYFQNEAQLDKSGLPSDRFFAERPEGSVSTLKIQRTQQEDSAVYLCASSYGDSSGANVLTFGAGSRLTVL.

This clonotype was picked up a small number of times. Here the CDR3 reads CASSLAGTYEQYF. The DNA of the CDR3 is TGTGCCAGCAGCTTAGCGGGCACCTACGAGCAGTACTTC. The V call is TRBV7-9, the J call TRBJ2-7, with D unresolved. This CDR3 has 13 amino acids. Trimming stripped 0 bases from V and 2 bases from J, with 5 bases between. CDR1 and CDR2 (germline): SEHNR, FQNEAQ (reference sequence). The full variable domain, in which reference TRBV7-9 and TRBJ2-7 provide the parts outside the CDR3, is DTGVSQNPRHKITKRGQNVTFRCDPISEHNRLYWYRQTLGQGPEFLTYFQNEAQLEKSRLLSDRFSAERPKGSFSTLEIQRTEQGDSAMYLCASSLAGTYEQYFGPGTRLTVT.

The CDR3, as DNA: TGTGCCAGCAGACTTGGACCGCGTGGCCCCTACGAGCAGTACTTC. It is translated as CASRLGPRGPYEQYF. The genes are TRBV12-3 or TRBV12-4 and TRBJ2-7; no reliable D call. This CDR3 has 15 amino acids. V lost 6 bases and J lost 2, with 17 bases in between.

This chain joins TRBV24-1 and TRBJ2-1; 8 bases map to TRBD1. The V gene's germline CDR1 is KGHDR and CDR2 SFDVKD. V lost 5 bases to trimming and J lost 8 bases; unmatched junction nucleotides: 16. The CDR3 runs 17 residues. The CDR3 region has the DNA TGTGCCACCAGTGGGCCCCGGCTCAGGGGGCGCGACGATGAGCAGTTCTTC. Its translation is CATSGPRLRGRDDEQFF.

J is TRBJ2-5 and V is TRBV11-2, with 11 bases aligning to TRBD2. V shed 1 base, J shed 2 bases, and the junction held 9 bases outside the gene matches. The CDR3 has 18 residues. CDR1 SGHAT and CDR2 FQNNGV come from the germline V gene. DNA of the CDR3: TGTGCCAGCAGCTTAGGCGGAGCTAGCGGGGGGATACAAGAGACCCAGTACTTC. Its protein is CASSLGGASGGIQETQYF.

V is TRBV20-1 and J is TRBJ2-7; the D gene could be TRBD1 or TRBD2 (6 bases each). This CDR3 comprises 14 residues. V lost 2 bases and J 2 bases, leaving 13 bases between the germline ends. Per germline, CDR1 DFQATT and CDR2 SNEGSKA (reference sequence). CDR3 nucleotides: TGCAGTGCTAGAAACCCACGGGGGCCCTACGAGCAGTACTTC. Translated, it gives CSARNPRGPYEQYF.

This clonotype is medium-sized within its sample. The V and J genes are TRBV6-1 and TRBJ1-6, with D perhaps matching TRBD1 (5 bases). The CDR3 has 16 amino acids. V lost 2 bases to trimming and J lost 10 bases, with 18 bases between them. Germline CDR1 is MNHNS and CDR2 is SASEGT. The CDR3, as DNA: TGTGCCAGCAGTGAACAGCCGGGGCTGTCCTCATCACCCCTCCACTTT. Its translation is CASSEQPGLSSSPLHF.

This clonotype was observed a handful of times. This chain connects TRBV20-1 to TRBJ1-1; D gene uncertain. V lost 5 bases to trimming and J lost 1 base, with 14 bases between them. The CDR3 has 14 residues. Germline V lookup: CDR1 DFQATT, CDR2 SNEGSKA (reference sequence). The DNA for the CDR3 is TGCAGTGCTTCGGATCCGAAGAAGAACACTGAAGCTTTCTTT. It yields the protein CSASDPKKNTEAFF.

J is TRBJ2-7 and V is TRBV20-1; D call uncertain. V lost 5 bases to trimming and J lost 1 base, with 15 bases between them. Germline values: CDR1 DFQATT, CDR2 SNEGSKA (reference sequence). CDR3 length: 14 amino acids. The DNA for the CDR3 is TGCAGTGCTCGGATCAGCGAGAATTCCTACGAGCAGTACTTC. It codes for CSARISENSYEQYF.